Listed below are T cell receptor beta chains from one sample, sequenced in a study of T cell responses to AZD1222 COVID-19 vaccine. Profiling relied on immunoSEQ multiplex PCR, and the TCRdb table lists in-frame clones only, not all of them. Here the sample spans some 100,000 clones, approximately 87% being singletons. The sequenced sample was peripheral blood, obtained 28 days after the second AZD1222 dose. These TCRs come from an adult who received the AZD1222 COVID-19 vaccine. Each CDR3 is given with its conserved first and last residue. D genes are given only for firm matches. Some rows have no size entry. The others give once, few or many, or a class for an expanded clone.

size,V,J,D,CDR3,DNA
.,TRBV11-2,TRBJ1-1,.,CASRVHSAEAFF,TGTGCCAGCAGAGTACACAGCGCCGAAGCTTTCTTT
.,TRBV5-4,TRBJ2-7,.,CASSPGTGSSYEQYF,TGTGCCAGCAGCCCGGGAACGGGAAGTAGCTACGAGCAGTACTTC
.,TRBV5-8,TRBJ2-7,TRBD2,CASSSLAGRSSYEQYF,TGTGCCAGCAGCTCACTAGCGGGAAGGAGTAGCTACGAGCAGTACTTC
once,TRBV6-6,TRBJ1-5,.,CASSRRTGSRNSNQPQHF,TGTGCCAGCAGTCGTAGAACAGGGTCGAGAAATAGCAATCAGCCCCAGCATTTT
.,TRBV5-1,TRBJ2-2,.,CASSLAPADGELFF,TGCGCCAGCAGCTTGGCGCCGGCAGACGGGGAGCTGTTTTTT
.,TRBV9,TRBJ1-2,.,CPPNYGYTF,TGTCCCCCTAACTATGGCTACACCTTC
.,TRBV5-6,TRBJ1-5,.,CASSLAQSNQPQHF,TGTGCCAGCAGCTTGGCCCAGTCCAATCAGCCCCAGCATTTT
.,TRBV6-1,TRBJ1-1,TRBD1,CASSVDRGLLYTEAFF,TGTGCCAGCAGTGTAGACAGGGGGCTCCTCTACACTGAAGCTTTCTTT
.,TRBV4-3,TRBJ1-4,.,CASSREGFNEKLFF,TGCGCCAGCAGCAGGGAGGGATTTAATGAAAAACTGTTTTTT
.,TRBV6-2/TRBV6-3,TRBJ1-1,TRBD1,CASSYFPTGLNTEAFF,TGTGCCAGCAGTTACTTCCCGACAGGGCTGAACACTGAAGCTTTCTTT
.,TRBV29-1,TRBJ1-1,.,CSADQRMNTEAFF,TGCAGCGCCGATCAAAGGATGAACACTGAAGCTTTCTTT
.,TRBV10-2,TRBJ2-7,TRBD2,CASSDRLAGAIYEQYF,TGCGCCAGCAGTGATCGGCTAGCGGGAGCTATCTACGAGCAGTACTTC
.,TRBV7-2,TRBJ2-7,.,CASSLGRVVGGEQYF,TGTGCCAGCAGCTTAGGGCGAGTGGTAGGCGGCGAGCAGTACTTC
once,TRBV5-1,TRBJ1-2,TRBD1,CASSYDRADGYTF,TGCGCCAGCAGCTACGACAGGGCGGACGGCTACACCTTC
.,TRBV7-8,TRBJ2-1,.,CASSPFEKQFF,TGTGCCAGCAGCCCGTTCGAGAAGCAGTTCTTC
.,TRBV20-1,TRBJ1-2,.,CSASRQNYGYTF,TGCAGTGCTAGTAGGCAGAACTATGGCTACACCTTC
.,TRBV5-1,TRBJ2-5,TRBD2,CASSVGLAGDQETQYF,TGCGCCAGCAGCGTAGGACTAGCGGGGGACCAAGAGACCCAGTACTTC
.,TRBV18,TRBJ1-5,.,CASSPSGEQPQHF,TGTGCCAGCTCACCGTCAGGGGAACAGCCCCAGCATTTT
.,TRBV12-5,TRBJ1-1,.,CASGPGTPNTEAFF,TGTGCTAGTGGCCCCGGGACGCCGAACACTGAAGCTTTCTTT
.,TRBV6-4,TRBJ2-2,.,CASKAGANTGELFF,TGTGCCAGCAAGGCAGGAGCCAACACCGGGGAGCTGTTTTTT